These 6 T cell receptor beta chains came from one sample sequenced in a study of blood T cell repertoires in COVID-19. Sequencing used immunoSEQ multiplex PCR; TCRdb keeps in-frame clones, though not all of them. The data contain 300,000 to 450,000 clones, about 88% of them singletons. The sample comprised PBMCs or T cells enriched from blood (not recorded which). The receptors were sampled from a woman aged 18-29 years who had recovered from COVID-19.

Remarks on this clone: The sample contains more than one DNA sequence encoding this CDR3. The V and J genes are TRBV18 and TRBJ1-1; 8 bases map to TRBD1. Germline CDR1 is KGHSH and CDR2 is LQKENI. The junction had 6 bases not matched to a gene; V was cut back by 2 bases and J by 1 base. There are 16 residues in the CDR3. Here the CDR3 DNA reads TGTGCCAGCTCACCAAAAACAGGGGGGTGGAACACTGAAGCTTTCTTT. This sequence encodes CASSPKTGGWNTEAFF.

This sequence joins TRBV25-1 and TRBJ1-5; no definite D call. Germline CDR1 reads MGHDK; CDR2 reads SYGVNS. This CDR3 has 12 residues. V dropped 8 bases and J dropped 2 bases, with 7 bases sitting between them. In nucleotides, the CDR3 is TGTGCCAGCTGCCAGGGCAATCAGCCCCAGCATTTT. Its translation: CASCQGNQPQHF.

This chain joins TRBV11-3 and TRBJ1-1; 10 bases line up with TRBD1. CDR1 is SGHNT, CDR2 YENEEA, per germline. The CDR3 is 13 amino acids. J gave up 5 bases and V 4 bases, and 1 base lay outside the gene matches. As DNA, the CDR3 is TGTGCCAGCAGCTGGACAGGGGGGACTGAAGCTTTCTTT. Protein sequence: CASSWTGGTEAFF.

CDR3 sequence reads: CASNDPSAGVNEQFF. CDR3 nucleotides: TGTGCCAGCAATGACCCTTCGGCAGGGGTCAATGAGCAGTTCTTC. The J gene is TRBJ2-1, the V gene TRBV7-3, with a possible D match to TRBD1 (6 bases). The CDR3 has 15 residues. CDR1 is SGHTA and CDR2 is FQGTGA in the germline V gene. The V end was cut by 7 bases, the J end by 6 bases, with 19 bases between.

As DNA, the CDR3 is TGTGCCAGCAGTTTGTTCCCGGGACAGGGGACTGAAAAACTGTTTTTT. It encodes CASSLFPGQGTEKLFF. The V and J genes are TRBV28 and TRBJ1-4; TRBD1 aligns across 10 bases. Looked up from germline, CDR1 is MDHEN and CDR2 is SYDVKM. V gave up 3 bases and J gave up 7 bases; unmatched junction bases: 8. This CDR3 region has 16 residues.

V gene TRBV5-6 combines with J gene TRBJ2-5, with 7 bases matching TRBD2. Germline CDR1 is SGHDT and CDR2 is YYEEEE. Trimming at V came to 9 bases and at J to 1 base, leaving 9 bases not matched to a gene. The CDR3 has 14 residues. The CDR3 sequence: CATSYGGGQETQYF. The CDR3 DNA reads as TGTGCCACCTCTTATGGGGGGGGCCAAGAGACCCAGTACTTC.